This T cell receptor (beta chain) was found in a study of T cell changes during pregnancy in multiple sclerosis. Only in-frame clones appear in the TCRdb table, and some are missing; sequencing was by immunoSEQ multiplex PCR. This table holds more than 85,000 clones, 90% to 95% found once. Germline CDR1 GTSNPN, CDR2 SVGIG (reference sequence). Trimming removed 2 bases at V and 4 bases at J, with 20 bases between. This CDR3 is 16 amino acids long. The chain uses TRBV30 and TRBJ1-2; D gene unclear. Sequencing used peripheral blood, obtained before pregnancy. The TCR was taken from a female donor with multiple sclerosis, enrolled in a pregnancy study. The CDR3 DNA reads TGTGCCTGGAGTCCCAAAGGGAGCGGTTCGTTCTATGGCTACACCTTC. This sequence encodes CAWSPKGSGSFYGYTF.